The source of this TCR beta chain is a study of a mutant IDH1 vaccine in newly diagnosed glioma. On the study more broadly: The initiation of vaccination occurred 4-6 weeks after radiotherapy alone, or with temozolomide cycles. In the visit schedule, V12 fell in week 35, while V13 fell in week 47. Whole-study findings and limits: The study observed vaccine-induced immune responses in roughly 95% of patients.

Repertoires were generated with immunoSEQ multiplex PCR, while TCRdb's copy carries only in-frame clones and drops some. This table has about 56,000 clones, around 85% appearing once. On this clone: Its antigen is not identified.

The CDR3 contains 15 residues. Between the trimmed V and J ends, which lost 0 bases and 12 bases, there was a span of 18 bases. Germline CDR1 is MGHRA and CDR2 is YSYEKL. Specified time point: week 35, safety follow-up. Topical imiquimod accompanied each vaccine dose, which consisted of 300 ug of mutant IDH1 20-mer peptide. The source of this sequence is a man aged 40-50 years with glioma. Here the sequenced sample was PBMCs, taken from a glioma patient whose treatment included an IDH1 peptide vaccine. V usage is TRBV4-1 and J usage is TRBJ2-4; D may be TRBD1 (5 bases). DNA of the CDR3: TGCGCCAGCAGCCAAGATCATTCGCAGGGCTCGGCTCAGTACTTC. Its protein is CASSQDHSQGSAQYF.